This entry concerns a single T cell receptor (beta chain). Collection of blood occurred at baseline, at cycle 4 day 1, and at cycle 7 day 1. The V end lost 8 bases, the J end lost 6 bases, and 11 bases lay between the germline ends. From germline, CDR1 is MDHEN and CDR2 SYDVKM. This CDR3 comprises 11 residues. Method: immunoSEQ multiplex PCR; TCRdb's copy keeps in-frame clones and lacks some. The sample lists 36,000 or so clones; about 88% were seen once. This record comes from a study of OX40 agonist ivuxolimab in advanced cancers. This TCR was sampled from an adult with an advanced solid tumor such as melanoma, head and neck, liver or kidney cancer. The chain joins TRBV28 to TRBJ2-7; D is undetermined. The source was CD4+ or CD8+ T cells sorted from blood, collected in a trial of the OX40 agonist ivuxolimab. CDR3 sequence reads: CASLGWGEQYF. The CDR3 coding sequence is TGTGCCAGCTTGGGCTGGGGCGAGCAGTACTTC.